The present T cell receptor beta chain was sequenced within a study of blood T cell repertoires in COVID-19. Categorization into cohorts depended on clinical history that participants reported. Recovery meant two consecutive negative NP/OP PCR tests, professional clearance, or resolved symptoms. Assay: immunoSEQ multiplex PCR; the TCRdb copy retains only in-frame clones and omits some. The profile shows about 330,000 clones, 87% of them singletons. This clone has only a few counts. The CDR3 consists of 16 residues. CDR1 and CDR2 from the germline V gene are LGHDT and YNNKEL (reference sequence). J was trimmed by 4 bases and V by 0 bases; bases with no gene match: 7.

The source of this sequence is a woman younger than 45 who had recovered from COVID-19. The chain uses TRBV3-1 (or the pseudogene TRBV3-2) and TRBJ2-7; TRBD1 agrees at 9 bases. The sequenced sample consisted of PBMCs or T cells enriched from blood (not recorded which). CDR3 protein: CASSQEGAGTGYEQYF. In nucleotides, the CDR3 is TGTGCCAGCAGCCAAGAGGGGGCCGGGACAGGGTACGAGCAGTACTTC.